Sequencing of this T cell receptor beta chain was carried out in a study of T cells after yellow fever vaccination. The TCR cDNA carried a universal primer site and UMIs from 5'RACE template switching. TCRdb recomputed calls from the 5' RACE reads with MiXCR, one row per CDR3 protein. The sample lists about 300,000 distinct CDR3 sequences, around 7% seen once, with 15% to 20% in the top ten. This CDR3 has 14 amino acids. Germline CDR1 and CDR2: SGHRS and YFSETQ. Trimming stripped 1 base from V and 5 bases from J, with 12 bases between. Study results and limitations: Sorted repertoires could include abundant contaminating clonotypes from bulk cells. Re-detected after boosting: most primary clones, around 96% of CD4 and less than 90% of CD8.

This clonotype appeared many times. Its target is unknown. The clonotype was recovered from a man aged 18 to 35 who received the YFV17D yellow fever vaccine. This chain joins TRBV5-1 and TRBJ1-1; tentatively, D is TRBD1 (6 bases). The input for sequencing was PBMCs, taken approximately 47 days after the first yellow fever vaccination. The CDR3 region has the DNA TGCGCCAGCAGCTTGTCCACAGGGAATACTGAAGCTTTCTTT. It codes for CASSLSTGNTEAFF.